Following are 26 T cell receptor beta chains from one sample sequenced in a study of CD8+ T cells in alopecia areata. Sequencing templates came from extracted RNA that was reverse transcribed into cDNA. Profiled with immunoSEQ multiplex PCR; TCRdb holds only in-frame clones, not every one. Of 100,000 to 150,000 clones listed, around 49% are singletons. Here the sequenced sample was CD8+ T cells sorted from blood, taken at week 0. These receptors originate from a human donor with alopecia areata.

CDR3 nucleotides: TGCGCCAGCAGCCGAGTTACCGGGACAGGCAATGAGCAGTTCTTC. It translates to CASSRVTGTGNEQFF. The rearrangement uses TRBV4-3 and TRBJ2-1; 8 positions agree with TRBD1. V lost 4 bases, J lost 6 bases, and 8 bases stayed unmatched. Germline lookup yields CDR1 LGHNA and CDR2 YSLEER. There are 15 residues in the CDR3.

The chain links TRBV25-1 to TRBJ1-3; 7 positions agree with TRBD1. Trimming at V came to 2 bases and at J to 4 bases, leaving 5 bases not matched to a gene. Germline CDR1 reads MGHDK; CDR2 reads SYGVNS. This CDR3 is 15 amino acids long. CDR3 loop: CASSEATGLGNTIYF. The CDR3 bases are TGTGCCAGCAGTGAAGCGACAGGGCTAGGAAACACCATATATTTT.

This clone was picked up one time. The chain combines TRBV4-2 with TRBJ2-1; TRBD2 agrees at 13 bases. Germline V lookup: CDR1 LGHNA, CDR2 YNFKEQ. J lost 8 bases, V lost 2 bases, and 6 bases had no gene match. The CDR3 covers 16 residues. The CDR3: CASSQKLAGGLYEQFF. CDR3 in DNA: TGTGCCAGCAGCCAAAAACTAGCGGGGGGGCTGTATGAGCAGTTCTTC.

The chain uses TRBV6-5 and TRBJ1-1; 7 bases agree with TRBD1. From germline, CDR1 is MNHEY and CDR2 SVGAGI. The length of the CDR3 is 16 residues. J gave up 4 bases and V 2 bases, and 10 bases lay outside the gene matches. CDR3 amino acids: CASSYHRDSSSTEAFF. The CDR3 nucleotides read TGTGCCAGCAGTTACCACCGGGACAGTTCCTCCACTGAAGCTTTCTTT.

With regard to this clone: Other DNA variants within this sample encode the same CDR3. This rearrangement joins TRBV7-9 to TRBJ2-7; D is undetermined. Germline values: CDR1 SEHNR, CDR2 FQNEAQ (reference sequence). The CDR3 has 12 amino acids. The germline V and J ends were trimmed by 0 bases and 2 bases, with 2 bases remaining between them. The CDR3 protein is CASSLATYEQYF. As DNA, the CDR3 is TGTGCCAGCAGCTTAGCAACCTACGAGCAGTACTTC.

The chain is built from TRBV7-6 and TRBJ2-5; TRBD2 might be the D (6 bases). The ends were cut back, 2 bases at V and 5 bases at J, with 18 bases in the middle. The germline V gene has CDR1 SGHVS and CDR2 FNYEAQ. This CDR3 region has 16 residues. The CDR3 DNA sequence: TGTGCCAGCAGCTTATTGGTGGAGGCCCGGGGGGAGACCCAGTACTTC. Its translation is CASSLLVEARGETQYF.

This chain's CDR3 is CAWDTGFGLFF. CDR3 nucleotide sequence: TGTGCCTGGGACACAGGATTCGGGCTGTTTTTT. The V gene is TRBV30, the J gene TRBJ1-4; D is possibly TRBD1 (5 bases). Germline CDR1 GTSNPN, CDR2 SVGIG (reference sequence). The CDR3 loop spans 11 amino acids. V lost 5 bases and J 14 bases, leaving 15 bases between the germline ends.

This clone is judged medium-sized. V usage is TRBV11-2 and J usage is TRBJ1-1, with unresolved D. CDR3 length: 13 residues. V was pared by 0 bases and J by 6 bases, with 8 bases between. Per germline, CDR1 SGHAT and CDR2 FQNNGV. CDR3 sequence reads: CASSLDLGAEAFF. The DNA for the CDR3 is TGTGCCAGCAGCTTAGATTTAGGTGCTGAAGCTTTCTTT.

The chain joins TRBV4-1 to TRBJ2-5, with TRBD1 matching 8 bases. The length of the CDR3 is 15 residues. J lost 5 bases, V lost 1 base, and 6 bases had no gene match. CDR1 and CDR2 from the germline V gene are MGHRA and YSYEKL. CDR3 sequence: CASSQGPGGVETQYF. Written as DNA, the CDR3 is TGCGCCAGCAGCCAAGGTCCAGGGGGCGTGGAGACCCAGTACTTC.

The V and J genes are TRBV7-2 and TRBJ2-7, with 8 nucleotides matching TRBD2. Trimming removed 8 bases from V and 2 bases from J; junction bases left unmatched: 8. Germline V gives CDR1 SGHTA, CDR2 FQGNSA. This CDR3 contains 14 residues. The CDR3 DNA sequence: TGTGCCAGCGACCCCGGGGGGGTTCCCTACGAGCAGTACTTC. Translated, it gives CASDPGGVPYEQYF.

The gene calls are TRBV4-2 and TRBJ2-1, with TRBD2 matching 10 bases. CDR3 size: 16 residues. The V gene's germline CDR1 is LGHNA and CDR2 YNFKEQ. The trim removed 4 bases at V and 4 bases at J, leaving 7 bases unmatched. The CDR3 spells CASSPLSGGDYNEQFF. The DNA for the CDR3 is TGTGCCAGCAGCCCCTTGAGCGGGGGGGATTACAATGAGCAGTTCTTC.

V is TRBV11-2 and J is TRBJ2-3; 7 bases align to TRBD2. The CDR3 loop spans 16 amino acids. Germline values: CDR1 SGHAT, CDR2 FQNNGV. J lost 5 bases, V lost 1 base, and 9 bases had no gene match. CDR3 nucleotide sequence: TGTGCCAGCAGCTTAGGGGGCCGGGGGGTGCGAGATACGCAGTATTTT. As protein: CASSLGGRGVRDTQYF.

The chain carries TRBV13 and TRBJ1-2, with 8 bases identical to TRBD1. Trimming cost V 5 bases and J 6 bases; bases outside gene matches: 11. Germline V lookup: CDR1 PRHDT, CDR2 FYEKMQ (reference sequence). This CDR3 has 15 amino acids. CDR3 sequence reads: CASSPNQGAPDGYTF. The CDR3 DNA is TGTGCCAGCAGCCCAAACCAGGGGGCGCCGGATGGCTACACCTTC.

This clone occurred a few times. The chain links TRBV7-9 to TRBJ2-7; D is perhaps TRBD1 or TRBD2 (5 bases each). The V gene lost 11 bases and the J gene lost 2 bases, with 16 bases spanning the gap. This CDR3 has 13 residues. From germline, CDR1 is SEHNR and CDR2 FQNEAQ (reference sequence). CDR3: CAGVGTQTYEQYF. DNA for the CDR3: TGTGCCGGTGTGGGGACGCAAACCTACGAGCAGTACTTC.

This chain connects TRBV25-1 to TRBJ1-2; D might be TRBD1 (5 bases). The ends were cut back, 3 bases at V and 4 bases at J, with 15 bases in the middle. Germline V lookup: CDR1 MGHDK, CDR2 SYGVNS. This CDR3 has 15 residues. The CDR3 here is CASSEERQGPYGYTF. The CDR3 DNA follows: TGTGCCAGCAGTGAGGAGAGGCAGGGACCCTATGGCTACACCTTC.

The chain carries TRBV5-4 and TRBJ2-2; the D is unclear. CDR1 is SGHNT and CDR2 is YYREEE in the germline V gene (reference sequence). There are 12 residues in the CDR3. V was pared by 1 base and J by 4 bases, with 2 bases between. The CDR3 DNA reads as TGTGCCAGCAGCTTGTTCACCGGGGAGCTGTTTTTT. Translated, it gives CASSLFTGELFF.

V is TRBV2 and J is TRBJ1-5; 8 nucleotides line up with TRBD1. Germline V gene lookup returns CDR1 SNHLY and CDR2 FYNNEI. The ends lost 3 bases at V and 11 bases at J; junction bases unmatched: 21. This CDR3 region has 18 residues. The CDR3 sequence: CASSDEDRVAEPFFAQHF. The CDR3 coding sequence is TGTGCCAGCAGTGACGAGGACAGGGTTGCCGAGCCTTTTTTTGCCCAGCATTTT.

The chain links TRBV9 to TRBJ2-2, with D perhaps given as TRBD1 or TRBD2 (6 bases each). The CDR3 length is 14 residues. The V gene's germline CDR1 is SGDLS and CDR2 YYNGEE. Between the trimmed V and J ends, which lost 7 bases and 7 bases, there was a span of 17 bases. The DNA for the CDR3 is TGTGCCAGCTCCCTAGGGGGGCAGAGCGGGGAGCTGTTTTTT. It is translated as CASSLGGQSGELFF.

This clone showed up just a few times. The chain uses TRBV10-3 and TRBJ1-2; the D gene is possibly TRBD1 (6 bases). The CDR3 length is 15 residues. Trimming removed 7 bases from V and 1 base from J, with 16 bases in between. Germline loops: CDR1 ENHRY, CDR2 SYGVKD. The CDR3 DNA reads TGTGCCATCAACCCCTACAGGGACATTAACTATGGCTACACCTTC. This encodes CAINPYRDINYGYTF.

The chain links TRBV10-2 to TRBJ2-7; TRBD2 might be the D (7 bases). Between the trimmed V and J ends, which lost 1 base and 3 bases, there was a span of 10 bases. This CDR3 comprises 14 residues. Germline-derived CDR1 and CDR2 are WSHSY and SAAADI. The CDR3 nucleotides read TGCGCCAGCAGTGAGTTAGGGGGGGGCTACGAGCAGTACTTC. This translates into CASSELGGGYEQYF.

The chain's CDR3 is CASSLALAVRGNEQFF. CDR3 sequence (DNA): TGCGCCAGCAGCTTGGCCTTGGCAGTCCGGGGGAATGAGCAGTTCTTC. The chain couples TRBV5-1 to TRBJ2-1, with TRBD2 as a possible D gene (6 bases). This CDR3 comprises 16 residues. V was shortened by 0 bases and J by 7 bases, with 17 bases between the two germline ends. Germline V gives CDR1 SGHRS, CDR2 YFSETQ.

The chain uses TRBV9 and TRBJ1-3; 7 bases are a match to TRBD1. The V gene end was trimmed by 3 bases and the J gene end by 1 base; junction bases not matched to a gene: 4. The CDR3 totals 15 residues. The germline V gene has CDR1 SGDLS and CDR2 YYNGEE. CDR3 loop: CASSDEQGSGNTIYF. The DNA for the CDR3 is TGTGCCAGCAGCGATGAACAGGGGTCTGGAAACACCATATATTTT.

This clone has just a few counts. The CDR3 sequence: CSVDLLAGDDTDTQYF. For the CDR3, the DNA is TGCAGCGTTGACCTACTAGCGGGGGACGACACAGATACGCAGTATTTT. The chain recombines TRBV29-1 with TRBJ2-3; TRBD2 aligns across 11 bases. With 3 bases clipped from V and 2 bases from J, the junction kept 7 bases outside the gene matches. The germline CDR1 and CDR2 sequences are SQVTM and ANQGSEA. The length of the CDR3 is 16 residues.

V is TRBV4-1 and J is TRBJ2-2, with D unresolved. Germline V CDR1 and CDR2: MGHRA, YSYEKL. V was shortened by 2 bases and J by 4 bases, with 20 bases between the two germline ends. This CDR3 has 18 amino acids. The chain's CDR3 is CASSQLGRSTRGTGELFF. The CDR3 region has the DNA TGCGCCAGCAGCCAACTAGGAAGATCTACCCGCGGCACCGGGGAGCTGTTTTTT.

This rearrangement joins TRBV13 to TRBJ2-1; 9 bases agree with TRBD2. This CDR3 is built from 13 residues. After removal of 2 bases from V and 7 bases from J, the junction contained 0 bases not matched to a gene. The germline V gene encodes CDR1 PRHDT and CDR2 FYEKMQ (reference sequence). The CDR3, as DNA: TGTGCCAGCAGCTTACTAGCGGGGAATGAGCAGTTCTTC. It translates to CASSLLAGNEQFF.

The CDR3 here is CASSLVARSINTGELFF. CDR3 DNA sequence: TGTGCCAGCAGCCTAGTAGCCAGGAGTATCAACACCGGGGAGCTGTTTTTT. The V call is TRBV7-8, the J call TRBJ2-2; no firm D call. The CDR3 is 17 residues long. V was pared by 5 bases and J by 2 bases, with 18 bases between. In germline, CDR1 is SGHVS, CDR2 FQNEAQ.